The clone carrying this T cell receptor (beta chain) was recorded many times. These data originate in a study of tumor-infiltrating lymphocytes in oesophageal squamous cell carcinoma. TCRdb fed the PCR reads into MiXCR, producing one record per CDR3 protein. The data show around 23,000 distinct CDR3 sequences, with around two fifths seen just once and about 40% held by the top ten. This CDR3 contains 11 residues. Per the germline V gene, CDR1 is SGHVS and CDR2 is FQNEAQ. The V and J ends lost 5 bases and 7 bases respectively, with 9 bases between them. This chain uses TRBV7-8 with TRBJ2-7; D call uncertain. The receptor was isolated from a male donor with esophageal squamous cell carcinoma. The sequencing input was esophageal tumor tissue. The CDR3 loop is CASSPRAEQYF. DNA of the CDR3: TGTGCCAGCAGCCCCCGCGCGGAGCAGTACTTC.